These 29 T cell receptor beta chains were all obtained from the same sample, sequenced in a study of blood T cell repertoires in COVID-19. The data were produced by immunoSEQ multiplex PCR, yet TCRdb's version contains in-frame clones alone and is incomplete. Of 75,000 to 95,000 clones listed, more than 75% are singletons. The sequenced material came from peripheral blood. The receptor source for this set is a human donor in a cohort sampled during active COVID-19.

The chain has TRBV4-1 and TRBJ2-2, with D perhaps matching TRBD1 (5 bases). CDR3 length: 16 amino acids. Deletions cut 3 bases from V and 0 bases from J, with 11 bases between. CDR1 is MGHRA, CDR2 YSYEKL, per germline. The CDR3 bases are TGCGCCAGCAGCCACCTAGACAGCTCGAACACCGGGGAGCTGTTTTTT. It encodes CASSHLDSSNTGELFF.

The rearrangement joins TRBV28 to TRBJ2-3; weak D call: TRBD2 (6 bases). V lost 9 bases and J 0 bases, leaving 16 bases between the germline ends. The V gene's germline CDR1 is MDHEN and CDR2 SYDVKM. There are 15 residues in the CDR3. CDR3 nucleotides: TGTGCCAGTGGGGAGGTTGGGGGGAGCACAGATACGCAGTATTTT. Its protein product is CASGEVGGSTDTQYF.

The chain carries TRBV2 and TRBJ1-3; TRBD1 matches at 10 bases. V gave up 8 bases and J gave up 3 bases; unmatched junction bases: 4. The CDR3 has 14 amino acids. Germline V lookup: CDR1 SNHLY, CDR2 FYNNEI. The CDR3 bases are TGTGCCAGCGACGGGACAGGGGTTGGAAACACCATATATTTT. This sequence encodes CASDGTGVGNTIYF.

V and J are TRBV11-2 and TRBJ1-3, with 7 bases aligning to TRBD1. The germline CDR1 and CDR2 sequences are SGHAT and FQNNGV. This CDR3 has 16 amino acids. V lost 4 bases and J lost 4; bases outside the gene matches: 10. This CDR3 is CASSSGGGGRGNTIYF. The CDR3 DNA follows: TGTGCCAGCAGCTCTGGTGGAGGGGGCAGGGGAAACACCATATATTTT.

The chain is built from TRBV19 and TRBJ1-4; unclear D gene. V dropped 6 bases and J dropped 2 bases, with 7 bases sitting between them. The length of the CDR3 is 13 residues. Germline V gene sequence: CDR1 LNHDA, CDR2 SQIVND (reference sequence). The CDR3 loop is CASRGSTNEKLFF. The CDR3 coding sequence is TGTGCCAGTAGAGGGAGTACTAATGAAAAACTGTTTTTT.

The chain uses TRBV7-6 and TRBJ2-7, with D perhaps matching TRBD1 (6 bases). Germline V gives CDR1 SGHVS, CDR2 FNYEAQ. Trimming stripped 5 bases from V and 1 base from J, with 9 bases between. The CDR3 is made up of 13 amino acids. CDR3 nucleotide sequence: TGTGCCAGCAGCCCAGGACAGTCCTACGAGCAGTACTTC. Protein sequence: CASSPGQSYEQYF.

This chain joins TRBV18 and TRBJ1-1, with D possibly matching TRBD1 (5 bases). The germline V gene has CDR1 KGHSH and CDR2 LQKENI. Trimming removed 3 bases from V and 2 bases from J, with 13 bases in between. This CDR3 comprises 15 residues. CDR3 coding DNA: TGTGCCAGCTCACCCCCGACAGACCTTAACACTGAAGCTTTCTTT. Its translation is CASSPPTDLNTEAFF.

The chain recombines TRBV10-3 with TRBJ2-7; 8 bases are a match to TRBD1. V shed 4 bases and J 6 bases; nucleotides not matched to a gene: 5. The germline V gene has CDR1 ENHRY and CDR2 SYGVKD. This CDR3 has 13 amino acids. Here the CDR3 reads CAISGDRGSEQYF. The CDR3 nucleotides are TGTGCCATCAGTGGAGACAGGGGATCCGAGCAGTACTTC.

The rearrangement joins TRBV5-1 to TRBJ2-7, with 7 bases that match TRBD1. The CDR3 has 13 residues. Germline CDR1 SGHRS, CDR2 YFSETQ. V lost 3 bases, J lost 1 base, and 1 base stayed unmatched. In DNA, the CDR3 is TGCGCCAGCAGCTGGGGACAGTCCTACGAGCAGTACTTC. Translation: CASSWGQSYEQYF.

The V and J genes are TRBV7-5 and TRBJ2-7; the table gives TRBD1 as D, unverified against the DNA. TRBV7-5 counts as a pseudogene. The CDR3 length is 17 residues. Here the CDR3 reads CVRSLVFGQGMTYEQYF. CDR3 DNA sequence: TGTGTCAGAAGCTTAGTTTTCGGCCAGGGAATGACCTACGAGCAGTACTTC.

This chain connects TRBV11-1 to TRBJ2-1, with D hard to call. Trimming cost V 2 bases and J 3 bases, with 8 bases left between them. Looked up from germline, CDR1 is SGHAT and CDR2 is FQDESV (reference sequence). The CDR3 length is 14 residues. As DNA, the CDR3 is TGTGCCAGCAGCTTATGGCAGGACTACAATGAGCAGTTCTTC. This encodes CASSLWQDYNEQFF.

This chain joins TRBV27 and TRBJ2-5; the match to TRBD2 covers 7 bases. Germline CDR1 is MNHEY and CDR2 is SMNVEV (reference sequence). V shed 8 bases and J 0 bases; nucleotides not matched to a gene: 9. This CDR3 region has 15 residues. CDR3 residues: CASGGSSGYQETQYF. CDR3 DNA: TGTGCCAGCGGAGGGTCTAGCGGATACCAAGAGACCCAGTACTTC.

This rearrangement joins TRBV4-1 to TRBJ1-3; 7 nucleotides line up with TRBD1. Germline lookup yields CDR1 MGHRA and CDR2 YSYEKL. The trim removed 4 bases at V and 9 bases at J, leaving 9 bases unmatched. CDR3 length: 14 amino acids. The CDR3 spells CASSPGQSMSTIYF. The CDR3 coding sequence is TGCGCCAGCAGCCCGGGACAGAGCATGAGCACCATATATTTT.

This clone is a singleton in its sample. This CDR3 is also generated by other DNA sequences in the sample. V gene TRBV5-1 combines with J gene TRBJ1-1, with D possibly being TRBD1 (5 bases). V lost 0 bases to trimming and J lost 5 bases, with 8 bases between them. The CDR3 length is 13 residues. The germline V gene has CDR1 SGHRS and CDR2 YFSETQ. In nucleotides, the CDR3 is TGCGCCAGCAGCTTGGGTGGGGGGACTGAAGCTTTCTTT. Translated, it gives CASSLGGGTEAFF. The full variable domain, completed using reference TRBV5-1 and TRBJ1-1, is KAGVTQTPRYLIKTRGQQVTLSCSPISGHRSVSWYQQTPGQGLQFLFEYFSETQRNKGNFPGRFSGRQFSNSRSEMNVSTLELGDSALYLCASSLGGGTEAFFGQGTRLTVV.

The genes are TRBV7-9 and TRBJ2-7; 12 bases are shared with TRBD2. The CDR3 is made up of 14 amino acids. V shed 5 bases and J 3 bases; nucleotides not matched to a gene: 2. Germline CDR1 and CDR2: SEHNR and FQNEAQ (reference sequence). This CDR3 is CASSPTSGGYEQYF. Written as DNA, the CDR3 is TGTGCCAGCAGCCCGACTAGCGGGGGCTACGAGCAGTACTTC. The full variable domain, with the rest looked up from reference TRBV7-9 and TRBJ2-7, is DTGVSQNPRHKITKRGQNVTFRCDPISEHNRLYWYRQTLGQGPEFLTYFQNEAQLEKSRLLSDRFSAERPKGSFSTLEIQRTEQGDSAMYLCASSPTSGGYEQYFGPGTRLTVT.

This clone was recorded once. The J gene is TRBJ2-6, the V gene TRBV19; TRBD1 matches 10 bases. The J segment lost 1 base and the V segment lost 5 bases, leaving 5 bases of the junction unmatched. This CDR3 region has 17 residues. Germline CDR1 is LNHDA and CDR2 is SQIVND (reference sequence). Written as DNA, the CDR3 is TGTGCCAGTAGTCGGGGACAGGGGTTTTCTGGGGCCAACGTCCTGACTTTC. This codes for CASSRGQGFSGANVLTF.

The chain links TRBV5-1 to TRBJ2-7; 10 bases are shared with TRBD1. Germline V CDR1 and CDR2: SGHRS, YFSETQ. Trimming took 2 bases from V and 2 from J; bases not matched to a gene: 10. This CDR3 comprises 17 residues. CDR3 coding DNA: TGCGCCAGCAGCTTAAATCCGACAGGGGGCAAGGCCTACGAGCAGTACTTC. It codes for CASSLNPTGGKAYEQYF.

The CDR3 DNA reads TGTGCCAGCAGCTTAGGGGGCAGGGGGCCCTACGAGCAGTACTTC. Encoded protein: CASSLGGRGPYEQYF. V usage is TRBV7-9 and J usage is TRBJ2-7, with 8 nucleotides matching TRBD1. Per germline, CDR1 SEHNR and CDR2 FQNEAQ (reference sequence). This CDR3 region has 15 residues. The trim removed 1 base at V and 2 bases at J, leaving 4 bases unmatched. Using reference TRBV7-9 and TRBJ2-7 for the parts outside the CDR3, the full variable domain is DTGVSQNPRHKITKRGQNVTFRCDPISEHNRLYWYRQTLGQGPEFLTYFQNEAQLEKSRLLSDRFSAERPKGSFSTLEIQRTEQGDSAMYLCASSLGGRGPYEQYFGPGTRLTVT.

The gene calls are TRBV29-1 and TRBJ1-2; D may be TRBD1 (6 bases). V gave up 0 bases and J gave up 4 bases, with 12 bases separating them. The CDR3 loop spans 14 amino acids. The V gene's germline CDR1 is SQVTM and CDR2 ANQGSEA. DNA for the CDR3: TGCAGCGTTGAAGATCGTCCCAGGGGCTATGGCTACACCTTC. This translates into CSVEDRPRGYGYTF. The variable domain in full, completed from reference TRBV29-1 and TRBJ1-2, reads SAVISQKPSRDICQRGTSLTIQCQVDSQVTMMFWYRQQPGQSLTLIATANQGSEATYESGFVIDKFPISRPNLTFSTLTVSNMSPEDSSIYLCSVEDRPRGYGYTFGSGTRLTVV.

The V and J genes are TRBV29-1 and TRBJ1-5; 9 positions agree with TRBD1. The CDR3 covers 16 residues. Trimming cost V 3 bases and J 5 bases; bases outside gene matches: 11. CDR1 is SQVTM and CDR2 is ANQGSEA in the germline V gene. The CDR3 sequence is CSVDKVGGTGYQPQHF. Here the CDR3 DNA reads TGCAGCGTTGATAAAGTAGGGGGGACAGGGTATCAGCCCCAGCATTTT.

The rearrangement uses TRBV11-3 and TRBJ1-1; D unresolved. The CDR3 spans 13 residues. Trimming stripped 5 bases from V and 1 base from J, with 8 bases between. Germline V gene lookup returns CDR1 SGHNT and CDR2 YENEEA. This chain's CDR3 is CASSNRQNTEAFF. The DNA of the CDR3 is TGTGCCAGCAGCAATAGACAGAACACTGAAGCTTTCTTT.

The gene calls are TRBV2 and TRBJ2-2; a possible D gene is TRBD2 (6 bases). Germline CDR1 and CDR2: SNHLY and FYNNEI. V shed 7 bases and J shed 4 bases, with 16 bases lying between them. The CDR3 sequence is 15 residues long. The CDR3 DNA is TGTGCCAGCATTACTGTGCAGGGAGGCACCGGGGAGCTGTTTTTT. Residues: CASITVQGGTGELFF. Looking up the rest from reference TRBV2 and TRBJ2-2 gives the full variable domain: EPEVTQTPSHQVTQMGQEVILRCVPISNHLYFYWYRQILGQKVEFLVSFYNNEISEKSEIFDDQFSVERPDGSNFTLKIRSTKLEDSAMYFCASITVQGGTGELFFGEGSRLTVL.

The chain couples TRBV4-1 to TRBJ1-6; D is perhaps TRBD1 (5 bases). Trimming cost V 6 bases and J 5 bases, with 17 bases left between them. Per germline, CDR1 MGHRA and CDR2 YSYEKL. CDR3 length: 16 residues. CDR3: CASSPGGRRNNSPLHF. The CDR3 nucleotides read TGCGCCAGCAGTCCCGGGGGTAGGCGGAATAATTCACCCCTCCACTTT.

V gene TRBV11-1 combines with J gene TRBJ2-7; no reliable D call. Germline CDR1 is SGHAT and CDR2 is FQDESV (reference sequence). With 4 bases removed from V and 2 bases from J, the gap between germline ends came to 15 bases. The CDR3 covers 15 residues. In DNA form, the CDR3 reads TGTGCCAGCAGCTCCCAATCAGGTATCCCCTACGAGCAGTACTTC. This sequence encodes CASSSQSGIPYEQYF.

The rearrangement uses TRBV19 and TRBJ1-3; D ambiguous. The germline V and J ends were trimmed by 0 bases and 2 bases, with 8 bases remaining between them. Germline CDR1 reads LNHDA; CDR2 reads SQIVND (reference sequence). The CDR3 length is 15 residues. The CDR3 spells CASSIDRGTGNTIYF. The CDR3 DNA is TGTGCCAGTAGTATAGACCGAGGTACTGGAAACACCATATATTTT. The full variable domain, its missing parts supplied by reference TRBV19 and TRBJ1-3, is DGGITQSPKYLFRKEGQNVTLSCEQNLNHDAMYWYRQDPGQGLRLIYYSQIVNDFQKGDIAEGYSVSREKKESFPLTVTSAQKNPTAFYLCASSIDRGTGNTIYFGEGSWLTVV.

This clone appeared a few times. This chain links TRBV5-1 with TRBJ1-6; TRBD1 matches at 8 bases. V shed 7 bases and J 8 bases; nucleotides not matched to a gene: 5. The germline V gene has CDR1 SGHRS and CDR2 YFSETQ. The CDR3 contains 13 residues. The CDR3 DNA is TGCGCCAGCGGTACAGGGGGTCATTCACCCCTCCACTTT. Its protein product is CASGTGGHSPLHF.

The chain has TRBV9 and TRBJ1-3; 7 nucleotides agree with TRBD1. CDR1 is SGDLS and CDR2 is YYNGEE in the germline V gene. The CDR3 covers 15 residues. V was clipped by 0 bases and J by 6 bases; unmatched bases: 6. Here the CDR3 reads CASSVGPDRPNTIYF. The CDR3 DNA is TGTGCCAGCAGCGTAGGGCCGGACAGGCCAAACACCATATATTTT.

V and J are TRBV6-5 and TRBJ1-2; a possible D gene is TRBD1 (5 bases). This CDR3 spans 13 amino acids. With 4 bases removed from V and 8 bases from J, the gap between germline ends came to 14 bases. Germline V CDR1 and CDR2: MNHEY, SVGAGI. The CDR3 region is CASSLSGRDGYTF. CDR3 nucleotide sequence: TGTGCCAGCAGTTTGTCGGGGAGGGACGGCTACACCTTC.

The chain joins TRBV11-3 to TRBJ2-7, with D possibly TRBD2 on 5 matching bases. The length of the CDR3 is 13 residues. V dropped 2 bases and J dropped 3 bases, with 8 bases sitting between them. Per germline, CDR1 SGHNT and CDR2 YENEEA. CDR3 protein: CASSLRGNYEQYF. CDR3 nucleotide sequence: TGTGCCAGCAGCTTACGAGGGAACTACGAGCAGTACTTC.